The entry below gives a single T cell receptor beta chain sequence along with its context. The table lists this clonotype with many counts. Its specific antigen is unknown. Per-base quality was not reported, and no clone a single base away is much larger than it. Taken with the paper, the label for time point translates to: newly diagnosed GD, antithyroid drugs for less than 3 months. For both TCR sequencing and RNA sequencing, RNA was extracted from PBMCs in TRIzol. The diagnosis of Graves' disease was made according to American Thyroid Association guidelines. The patients came from an endocrinology department in Xi'an, China. Each patient gave about 10 milliliters of peripheral blood, collected in an EDTA anticoagulant tube. Ficoll Paque Plus density gradient separation was used to isolate PBMCs, and no additional T cell sorting was done. An Agilent 2100 Bioanalyzer and agarose gel were used to assess RNA quality, and a NanoDrop 2000 was used to measure RNA concentration.

This entry belongs to a study of regulatory T cells in long-lasting Graves disease (dated by TCRdb to about 2021). For the study in its entirety: Newly diagnosed Graves' disease patients had taken antithyroid drugs for less than 3 months. Persistent Graves' disease patients were compared with newly diagnosed Graves' disease patients by peripheral blood TCR sequencing and RNA sequencing. The study took place in China and was registered as a clinical trial. A total of some 35 samples underwent TCR sequencing, from 13 patients with persistent Graves' disease and 20 or so patients with newly diagnosed Graves' disease. What the authors observed across the whole study: TRBV28, TRBJ1-2 and TRBJ2-5 were preferentially used in persistent disease, while TRBV20-1 and TRBJ2-1 were favored in newly diagnosed disease. Sequencing and analysis were limited to the TCR beta chain. The authors noted that the small sample size was a limitation that may lower accuracy. Peripheral blood alone was examined, since thyroid tissue, which constituted the primary lesion, could not be accessed. Compared with newly diagnosed patients, persistent Graves' disease patients had lower TCR Shannon entropy and fewer highly expanded clones, which suggests clonal expansion. A larger number of public clonotypes was shared among persistent patients (more than 2,500) than among newly diagnosed patients (around 970).

Unmatched junction bases come to 10, with V trimmed by 0 bases and J by 3 bases. Via the germline V gene, CDR1 is SQVTM and CDR2 ANQGSEA. The CDR3 runs 17 residues from the cysteine to the phenylalanine. Kept here is only the CDR3 DNA, which spans 51 bases and is read in frame from base 1. Libraries were prepared through multiplex PCR. Reads for this sample came from an Illumina HiSeq 4000. iRepertoire HTBI primers and Arm-PCR amplification of CDR3 regions were used to construct TCR beta libraries. PCR products were gel purified before sequencing. Per the source publication's procedure: Gene usage analysis of CDR3 amino acid clonotypes relied on the 62 TRBV and 13 to 15 TRBJ segments identified across samples. COPE and FqMerger were used to merge the filtered high-quality paired reads into contigs. BLAST was used to align contigs to IMGT TRBV, TRBD and TRBJ reference genes, and CDR3 was defined according to IMGT. Any clonotype with a frequency above 0.1% was counted as a highly expanded clone. Shannon entropy was used to measure repertoire diversity, and the Gini coefficient was used to measure V-J evenness. A clonotype was considered public if more than one individual shared it. The public reads were reprocessed in TCRdb via fastp at Q25 and MiXCR, keeping in-frame beta chains. Identical CDR3 proteins give one entry, which carries the most common genes and DNA. TCRdb, not the original authors, processed these V and J calls. The sample table lists over 350,000 distinct CDR3 sequences, 12% to 15% of them with a count of one. Of the sample, roughly a sixth falls within the top ten clones.

The same sample was also studied in work on T cells in Graves' hyperthyroidism and ophthalmopathy. From the second report: Stable Graves' hyperthyroidism was defined as the absence of progression to ophthalmopathy over 18 months of follow-up. The hyperthyroidism patients were between 18 and 65 years old and newly diagnosed, with a disease duration of less than 2 months. Any patient with an uncontrolled infection, another autoimmune disease, pregnancy or lactation was excluded. Diagnoses were based on clinical symptoms, serum thyroxine and TRAb, thyroid ultrasound and orbital computed tomography. The first round of RT-PCR for the TCR CDR3 was performed with the HTBI primer set and the Qiagen OneStep RT-PCR kit. Most expanded thyroid clonotypes (frequency above 0.001) were also detected in blood, a finding suggesting that blood repertoires may reflect thyroid immune responses. Ophthalmopathy was separated from stable hyperthyroidism by a 13 V-J signature model, with about 88% sensitivity and approximately 84% specificity obtained in cross-validation and 80%/75% obtained in testing. In validation, progression to ophthalmopathy was predicted by the model with 70.59% sensitivity and 72% to 85% specificity, a median of about 6 months before onset. TCR V-J signatures able to tell the groups apart were searched for in a discovery cohort of 100 patients, of whom roughly 42 had Graves' ophthalmopathy and around 58 had stable Graves' hyperthyroidism. An independent validation cohort of fewer than 20 hyperthyroidism patients and approximately 17 patients who later progressed to ophthalmopathy tested prospective prediction of ophthalmopathy. The roughly 94 discovery patients were randomly split 7:3 into training and test sets. In addition, the study compared T-cell repertoires in thyroid tissue and in blood from roughly six Graves' hyperthyroidism patients. Once sampling was done, hyperthyroidism patients were given methimazole at a starting dose of 30 mg daily, whereas ophthalmopathy patients were given high-dose intravenous methylprednisolone. Libraries were constructed in a second round of multiplex PCR, after which size selection and purification were performed. Libraries were sequenced paired-end with 100 bp reads on an Illumina HiSeq2000. SOAPnuke was used to process the raw data, throwing out any read that contained adapters or uncalled bases, had a mean Phred below 15, or lacked an exact constant-primer or identifier match. COPE v1.2.5 was used to merge the high-quality paired reads, and each unique nucleotide sequence was defined as a clonotype. Clonotypes were aligned to IMGT TRBV, TRBD and TRBJ reference segments using MiTCR v1.1. The analysis included only V-J combinations with a frequency above 0.0001, which together covered 99% to 99.2% of the repertoires. A TCS score was defined as the ratio of F50 (clonal expansion) to E x V (chaos), with BLOSUM62-based TCRdist applied between CDR3 peptides within each V-J. Welch's t-statistics and random forest reduced some 510 V-J features to 10 to 15, which were used in a naive Bayes classifier (R e1071). Sample size was not statistically predetermined, and investigators were not blinded to group allocation. TCR Vbeta CDR3 sequencing of 120 to 150 peripheral blood samples (under 45 ophthalmopathy, 75 or so hyperthyroidism and approximately 17 progressor patients) is reported in the paper.

The sample in question was peripheral blood mononuclear cells (PBMCs), obtained at new diagnosis, from a patient treated with antithyroid drugs. This TCR derives from a woman between 50 and 59 years old with Graves disease. Donor details come from another sample of the same person, matched by shared clones. The V and J genes are TRBV29-1 and TRBJ2-7; the central 11 bases match TRBD2. The sequenced DNA: TGCAGCGTTGAAGATCAGAGAGGGACTAGCGGAATCTACGAGCAGTACTTC. Translated, it gives CSVEDQRGTSGIYEQYF.